This TCR beta chain was sequenced in a study of T cell responses to AZD1222 COVID-19 vaccine. On this clone itself: As yet, its antigen is unknown.

General observations from the study: Baseline testing showed seropositivity in only five or six AZD1222 recipients. Donors, mostly white British, included more females; clonal diversity was possibly underestimated.

Germline lookup yields CDR1 SGHTS and CDR2 YDEGEE. The V end lost 4 bases, the J end lost 1 base, and 11 bases lay between the germline ends. The CDR3 totals 15 residues. Produced via immunoSEQ multiplex PCR; TCRdb's table is partial and in-frame only. Here the sample spans roughly 120,000 clones, over 75% being singletons. The sample consisted of peripheral blood, taken on day 0 of MenACWY control vaccination. The chain employs TRBV5-8 and TRBJ2-2; D is tentatively TRBD1 or TRBD2 (5 bases each). This receptor was identified in an adult in good health. CDR3: CASSPGRLNTGELFF. In DNA form, the CDR3 reads TGTGCCAGCAGCCCGGGACGGCTGAACACCGGGGAGCTGTTTTTT.